The T cell receptor beta chain described here comes from a study of blood T cell repertoires in COVID-19. Study context: Researchers got acute and convalescent COVID-19 samples from the United States, Italy and Spain. Nucleic acid was either cDNA or gDNA, and it came from T cells, B-cell-depleted T cells, or PBMCs.

Germline lookup yields CDR1 GTSNPN and CDR2 SVGIG (reference sequence). V lost 4 bases to trimming and J lost 0 bases, with 9 bases between them. The CDR3 extends over 14 amino acids. Data came from immunoSEQ multiplex PCR; TCRdb stores just in-frame clones and leaves some out. The table has some 48,000 clones, 85% to 90% seen once. V is TRBV30 and J is TRBJ2-2; D possibly corresponds to TRBD1 (6 bases). This receptor was taken from a woman aged 60-75 years with acute or convalescent COVID-19. The sample consisted of peripheral blood. As DNA, the CDR3 is TGTGCCTGGACCGGGACACCGAACACCGGGGAGCTGTTTTTT. Amino acids: CAWTGTPNTGELFF.